These 7 T cell receptor beta chains were all obtained from the same sample, sequenced in a study of T cell responses to AZD1222 COVID-19 vaccine. Method: immunoSEQ multiplex PCR; TCRdb's copy keeps in-frame clones and lacks some. The repertoire holds 130,000 to 150,000 clones, with around 90% as singletons. Sequences were derived from peripheral blood, sampled 28 days after the second dose of the MenACWY control vaccine. The receptors derive from an adult who received the MenACWY meningococcal vaccine as a control.

The rearrangement joins TRBV28 to TRBJ1-2, with 9 positions matching TRBD1. This CDR3 comprises 15 residues. Germline values: CDR1 MDHEN, CDR2 SYDVKM. Germline trimming cut 6 bases from V and 4 bases from J; bases unmatched to any gene: 9. CDR3 coding DNA: TGTGCCAGCAGAGAAACAGGGGGCCCACTCTATGGCTACACCTTC. It is translated as CASRETGGPLYGYTF.

The sample holds a few counts of this clone. The chain has TRBV7-2 and TRBJ2-3, with 9 bases aligning to TRBD2. Germline-derived CDR1 and CDR2 are SGHTA and FQGNSA. V was clipped by 1 base and J by 6 bases; unmatched bases: 5. CDR3 length equals 15 residues. CDR3 DNA: TGTGCCAGCAGCTTAGGGACTAGCGATTGGGATACGCAGTATTTT. Translation: CASSLGTSDWDTQYF.

V and J are TRBV2 and TRBJ1-5, with 7 bases identical to TRBD1. Germline V gene sequence: CDR1 SNHLY, CDR2 FYNNEI. The V and J ends lost 5 bases and 6 bases, in that order; junction bases with no gene match: 4. The CDR3 is 13 residues long. DNA of the CDR3: TGTGCCAGCAGTCCTCAGGGGGTTCAGCCCCAGCATTTT. It encodes CASSPQGVQPQHF.

This rearrangement joins TRBV3-1 (or the pseudogene TRBV3-2) to TRBJ2-3, with TRBD2 matching 13 bases. V shed 1 base and J 3 bases; nucleotides not matched to a gene: 10. The CDR3 is 19 amino acids. Germline CDR1 reads LGHDT; CDR2 reads YNNKEL (reference sequence). CDR3 nucleotide sequence: TGTGCCAGCAGCCAAGTCGTTGGGACTAGCGGGGTTGAGACAGATACGCAGTATTTT. Protein: CASSQVVGTSGVETDTQYF.

The CDR3 loop is CASSVTGNYNEQFF. Written as DNA, the CDR3 is TGTGCCAGCAGCGTAACGGGGAACTACAATGAGCAGTTCTTC. The J gene is TRBJ2-1, the V gene TRBV9, with D possibly being TRBD2 (5 bases). This CDR3 spans 14 amino acids. Trimming shortened V by 1 base and J by 3 bases, and 8 bases separated the two germline ends. Germline V gives CDR1 SGDLS, CDR2 YYNGEE. Full variable domain (remainder filled in from reference TRBV9 and TRBJ2-1): DSGVTQTPKHLITATGQRVTLRCSPRSGDLSVYWYQQSLDQGLQFLIQYYNGEERAKGNILERFSAQQFPDLHSELNLSSLELGDSALYFCASSVTGNYNEQFFGPGTRLTVL.

The chain is built from TRBV7-9 and TRBJ1-2, with 10 bases fitting TRBD1. Germline-derived CDR1 and CDR2 are SEHNR and FQNEAQ (reference sequence). V gave up 3 bases and J gave up 6 bases; unmatched junction bases: 10. CDR3 length: 16 residues. CDR3: CASSLEEPGTGDGYTF. In nucleotides, the CDR3 is TGTGCCAGCAGCTTGGAAGAACCCGGGACAGGGGATGGCTACACCTTC.

V gene TRBV24-1 combines with J gene TRBJ1-5; D might be TRBD1 (5 bases). Germline V lookup: CDR1 KGHDR, CDR2 SFDVKD. Trimming left V 5 bases short and J 7 bases short, with 17 bases between. The CDR3 spans 15 residues. This chain's CDR3 is CATSGNNRSRQPQHF. The CDR3 bases are TGTGCCACCAGTGGAAATAACAGGTCCCGGCAGCCCCAGCATTTT.